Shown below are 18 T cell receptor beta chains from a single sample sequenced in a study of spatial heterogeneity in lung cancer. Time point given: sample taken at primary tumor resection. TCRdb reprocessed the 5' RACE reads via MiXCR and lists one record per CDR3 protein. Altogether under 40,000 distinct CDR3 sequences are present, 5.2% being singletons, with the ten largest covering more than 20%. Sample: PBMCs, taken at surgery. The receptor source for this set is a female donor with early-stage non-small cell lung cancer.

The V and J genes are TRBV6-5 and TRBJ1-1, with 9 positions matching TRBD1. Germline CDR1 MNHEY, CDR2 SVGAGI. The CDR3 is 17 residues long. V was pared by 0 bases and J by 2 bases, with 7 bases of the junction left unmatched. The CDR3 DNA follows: TGTGCCAGCAGTTACTCACTAGACAGGGGGATAAACACTGAAGCTTTCTTT. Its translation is CASSYSLDRGINTEAFF.

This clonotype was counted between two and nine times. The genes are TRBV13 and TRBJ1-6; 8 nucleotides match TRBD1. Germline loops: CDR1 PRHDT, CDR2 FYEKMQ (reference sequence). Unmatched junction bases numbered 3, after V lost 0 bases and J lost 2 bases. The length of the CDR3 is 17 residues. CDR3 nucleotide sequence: TGTGCCAGCAGCTTAGGGGACAGGGTGACCTATAATTCACCCCTCCACTTT. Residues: CASSLGDRVTYNSPLHF.

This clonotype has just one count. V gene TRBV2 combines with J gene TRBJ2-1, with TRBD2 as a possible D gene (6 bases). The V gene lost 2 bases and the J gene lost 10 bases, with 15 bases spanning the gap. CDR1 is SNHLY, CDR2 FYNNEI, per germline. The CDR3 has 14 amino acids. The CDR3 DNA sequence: TGTGCCAGCAGTGAAAAGACCAGAGGAGGGGAGCAGTTCTTC. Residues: CASSEKTRGGEQFF.

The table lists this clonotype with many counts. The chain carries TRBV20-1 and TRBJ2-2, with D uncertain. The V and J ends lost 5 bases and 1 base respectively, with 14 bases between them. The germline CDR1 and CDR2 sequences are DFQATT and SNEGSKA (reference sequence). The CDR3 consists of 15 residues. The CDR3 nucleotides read TGCAGTGCTCGAGGACCATGGCAGAACACCGGGGAGCTGTTTTTT. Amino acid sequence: CSARGPWQNTGELFF.

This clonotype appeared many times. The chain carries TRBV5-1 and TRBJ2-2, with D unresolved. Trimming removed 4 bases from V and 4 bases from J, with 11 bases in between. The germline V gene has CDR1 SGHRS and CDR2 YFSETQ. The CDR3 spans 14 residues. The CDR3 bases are TGCGCCAGCAGCGCGACCCCGTTCACCGGGGAGCTGTTTTTT. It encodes CASSATPFTGELFF.

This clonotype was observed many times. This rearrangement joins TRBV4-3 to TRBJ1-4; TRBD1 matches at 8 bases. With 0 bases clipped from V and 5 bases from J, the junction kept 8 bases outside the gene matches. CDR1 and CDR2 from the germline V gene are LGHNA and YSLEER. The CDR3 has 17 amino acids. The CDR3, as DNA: TGCGCCAGCAGCCAAGAACCCCCAGGGGGCCTAAATGAAAAACTGTTTTTT. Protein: CASSQEPPGGLNEKLFF.

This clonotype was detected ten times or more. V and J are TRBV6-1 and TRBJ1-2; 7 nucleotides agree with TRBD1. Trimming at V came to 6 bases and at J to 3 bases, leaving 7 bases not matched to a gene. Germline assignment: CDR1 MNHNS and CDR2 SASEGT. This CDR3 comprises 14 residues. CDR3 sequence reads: CASSQLQGYYGYTF. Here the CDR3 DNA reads TGTGCCAGCAGCCAACTACAGGGGTACTATGGCTACACCTTC.

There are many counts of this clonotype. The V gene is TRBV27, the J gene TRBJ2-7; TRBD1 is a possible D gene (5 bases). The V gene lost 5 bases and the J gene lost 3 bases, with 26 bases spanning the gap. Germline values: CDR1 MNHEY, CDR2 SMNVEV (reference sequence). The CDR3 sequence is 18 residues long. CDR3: CASSHDSILSGKHYEQYF. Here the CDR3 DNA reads TGTGCCAGCAGTCACGATTCTATTTTGTCAGGGAAACACTACGAGCAGTACTTC.

The CDR3 nucleotides are TGTGCCAGCAGCCAACCTGGGACAGCCACAGATACGCAGTATTTT. This translates into CASSQPGTATDTQYF. V usage is TRBV14 and J usage is TRBJ2-3, with 7 bases that match TRBD1. With 2 bases clipped from V and 2 bases from J, the junction kept 4 bases outside the gene matches. The CDR3 sequence is 15 residues long. CDR1 SGHDN and CDR2 FVKESK come from the germline V gene.

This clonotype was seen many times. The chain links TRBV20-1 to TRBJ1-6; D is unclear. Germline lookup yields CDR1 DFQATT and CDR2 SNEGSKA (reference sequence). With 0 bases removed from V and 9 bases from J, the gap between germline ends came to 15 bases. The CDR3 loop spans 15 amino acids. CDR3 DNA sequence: TGCAGTGCTAGAGATCGTAGGGCCCTTAGTTCACCCCTCCACTTT. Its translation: CSARDRRALSSPLHF.

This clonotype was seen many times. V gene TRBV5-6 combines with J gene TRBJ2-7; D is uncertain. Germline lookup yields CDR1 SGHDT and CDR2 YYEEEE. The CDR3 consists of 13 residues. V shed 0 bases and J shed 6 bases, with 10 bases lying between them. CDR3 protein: CASSLEGSAEQYF. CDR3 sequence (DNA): TGTGCCAGCAGCTTGGAAGGGTCAGCCGAGCAGTACTTC.

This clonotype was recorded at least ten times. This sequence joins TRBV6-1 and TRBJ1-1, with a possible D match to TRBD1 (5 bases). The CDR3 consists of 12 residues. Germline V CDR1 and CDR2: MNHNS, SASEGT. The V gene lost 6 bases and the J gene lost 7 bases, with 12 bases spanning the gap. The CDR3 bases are TGTGCCAGCAGCGGGACTGGGAATGAAGCTTTCTTT. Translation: CASSGTGNEAFF.

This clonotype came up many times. CDR3 in amino acids: CATSKGAGEKLFF. CDR3 nucleotides: TGTGCCACCAGCAAGGGGGCAGGTGAAAAACTGTTTTTT. The chain has TRBV15 and TRBJ1-4; TRBD1 matches 7 bases. Trimming cost V 4 bases and J 7 bases; bases outside gene matches: 3. Germline V lookup: CDR1 LNHNV, CDR2 YYDKDF (reference sequence). This CDR3 spans 13 amino acids.

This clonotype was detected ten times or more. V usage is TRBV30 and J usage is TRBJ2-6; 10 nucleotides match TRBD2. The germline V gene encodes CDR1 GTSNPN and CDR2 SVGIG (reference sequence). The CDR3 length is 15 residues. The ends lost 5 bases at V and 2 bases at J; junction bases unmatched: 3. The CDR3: CAWASGGAGANVLTF. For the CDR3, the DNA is TGTGCCTGGGCGAGCGGGGGGGCTGGGGCCAACGTCCTGACTTTC.

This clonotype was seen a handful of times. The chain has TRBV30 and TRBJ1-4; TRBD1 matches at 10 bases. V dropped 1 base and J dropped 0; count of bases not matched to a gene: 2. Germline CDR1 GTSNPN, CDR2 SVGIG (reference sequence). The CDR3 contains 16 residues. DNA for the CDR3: TGTGCCTGGAGTGGACAGGGGGCTCCAACTAATGAAAAACTGTTTTTT. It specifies CAWSGQGAPTNEKLFF.

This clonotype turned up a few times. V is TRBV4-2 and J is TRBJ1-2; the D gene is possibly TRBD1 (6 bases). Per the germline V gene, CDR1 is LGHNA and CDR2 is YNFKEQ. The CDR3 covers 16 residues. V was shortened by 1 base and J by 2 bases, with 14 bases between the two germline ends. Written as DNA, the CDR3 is TGTGCCAGCAGCCAAGCGGGACAAACACCAAACTATGGCTACACCTTC. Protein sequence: CASSQAGQTPNYGYTF.

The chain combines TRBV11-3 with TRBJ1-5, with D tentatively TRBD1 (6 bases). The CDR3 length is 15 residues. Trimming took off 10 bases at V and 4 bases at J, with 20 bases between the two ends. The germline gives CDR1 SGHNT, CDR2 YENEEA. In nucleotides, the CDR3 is TGTGCCACACTGAGAGGGGGAGGAGGGAATCAGCCCCAGCATTTT. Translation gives CATLRGGGGNQPQHF.

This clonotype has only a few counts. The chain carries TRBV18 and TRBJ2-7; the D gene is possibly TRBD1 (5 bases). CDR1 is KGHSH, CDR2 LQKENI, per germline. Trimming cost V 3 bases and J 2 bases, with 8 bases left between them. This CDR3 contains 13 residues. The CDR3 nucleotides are TGTGCCAGCTCACCCAAACAGGCCTACGAGCAGTACTTC. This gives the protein CASSPKQAYEQYF. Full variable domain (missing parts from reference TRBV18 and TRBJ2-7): NAGVMQNPRHLVRRRGQEARLRCSPMKGHSHVYWYRQLPEEGLKFMVYLQKENIIDESGMPKERFSAEFPKEGPSILRIQQVVRGDSAAYFCASSPKQAYEQYFGPGTRLTVT.